The next 13 T cell receptor beta chains were all read from a single sample in a study of blood T cell repertoires in COVID-19 (dated by TCRdb to the early 2020s). Libraries were prepared through the immunoSEQ multiplex PCR assay. As stored in TCRdb, this immuneACCESS dataset retains in-frame rearrangements with V and J assigned. A fraction of the clones does not appear; measured against another copy, unresolved V genes explain less than half of the discrepancy, and the remainder lacks a known reason. This sample lists fewer than 300,000 clones; about nine tenths were detected once. The ten largest clones capture about 1.1% of the sample. What was sequenced was PBMCs or T cells enriched from blood (not recorded which). The origin of the receptors is a woman aged 30 to 39 who had recovered from COVID-19.

The rearrangement links TRBV6-5 to TRBJ2-1; possible D gene TRBD1, 5 bases. The germline V gene has CDR1 MNHEY and CDR2 SVGAGI. V lost 7 bases and J lost 0, with 7 bases in between. The CDR3 runs 13 residues. The CDR3 sequence is CASTDNSYNEQFF. The CDR3 coding sequence is TGTGCCAGCACGGACAACTCCTACAATGAGCAGTTCTTC.

The chain recombines TRBV6-2 or TRBV6-3 with TRBJ2-7, with 7 bases matching TRBD2. The trim removed 5 bases at V and 2 bases at J, leaving 12 bases unmatched. CDR1 and CDR2 (germline): MNHEY, SVGEGT. CDR3 length equals 16 residues. This CDR3 reads CASSQIAGWSPYEQYF. The CDR3 coding sequence is TGTGCCAGCAGTCAAATAGCGGGCTGGTCCCCCTACGAGCAGTACTTC.

The chain joins TRBV18 to TRBJ1-4; 9 bases map to TRBD1. CDR3 length: 16 residues. Germline CDR1 KGHSH, CDR2 LQKENI. With V trimmed by 7 bases and J by 2 bases, 8 bases remained unmatched. The CDR3 here is CASFPGQGMTNEKLFF. In DNA, the CDR3 is TGTGCCAGCTTCCCGGGACAGGGAATGACTAATGAAAAACTGTTTTTT.

The chain couples TRBV6-2 or TRBV6-3 to TRBJ1-1; D perhaps matches TRBD1 (6 bases). This CDR3 has 14 residues. CDR1 MNHEY and CDR2 SVGEGT come from the germline V gene. V shed 4 bases and J shed 1 base, with 10 bases lying between them. CDR3 nucleotide sequence: TGTGCCAGCAGTTTTTTGACAGGGAACACTGAAGCTTTCTTT. This gives the protein CASSFLTGNTEAFF.

The chain recombines TRBV4-1 with TRBJ2-1; D is unclear. Germline V CDR1 and CDR2: MGHRA, YSYEKL. The length of the CDR3 is 14 residues. V was shortened by 2 bases and J by 5 bases, with 10 bases between the two germline ends. The CDR3 loop reads CASSQPVANNEQFF. In nucleotides, the CDR3 is TGCGCCAGCAGCCAACCTGTAGCTAACAATGAGCAGTTCTTC.

V and J are TRBV6-1 and TRBJ1-2; the D is unclear. Germline V gene lookup returns CDR1 MNHNS and CDR2 SASEGT. V lost 2 bases and J lost 6, with 4 bases in between. The CDR3 is 11 amino acids. DNA of the CDR3: TGTGCCAGCAGTGAAACGGATGGCTACACCTTC. Translating gives CASSETDGYTF.

The rearrangement joins TRBV19 to TRBJ1-5; 8 bases align to TRBD1. Germline values: CDR1 LNHDA, CDR2 SQIVND (reference sequence). This CDR3 is built from 18 residues. Trimming cost V 5 bases and J 3 bases; bases outside gene matches: 15. The CDR3 coding sequence is TGTGCCAGTAGTCCTCCCCCGGGACAGGCGCCGTTCAATCAGCCCCAGCATTTT. Its translation is CASSPPPGQAPFNQPQHF.

This chain connects TRBV28 to TRBJ1-2; 11 positions agree with TRBD1. The V and J ends lost 6 bases and 6 bases, in that order; junction bases with no gene match: 3. This CDR3 has 13 residues. Germline CDR1 MDHEN, CDR2 SYDVKM. CDR3 region: CASRTGQGDGYTF. CDR3 in DNA: TGTGCCAGCAGGACGGGACAGGGGGATGGCTACACCTTC.

The CDR3: CASFAGAYNSPLHF. The CDR3 DNA is TGTGCCAGCTTCGCAGGGGCCTATAATTCACCCCTCCACTTT. The chain recombines TRBV7-2 with TRBJ1-6, with a tentative D call TRBD1 (6 bases). Trimming took 8 bases from V and 2 from J, leaving 10 bases between them. The germline V gene encodes CDR1 SGHTA and CDR2 FQGNSA. CDR3 size: 14 residues.

The sample holds a few counts of this clone. This chain uses TRBV5-4 with TRBJ1-1, with D tentatively TRBD1 (5 bases). Germline V CDR1 and CDR2: SGHNT, YYREEE (reference sequence). Trimming removed 4 bases from V and 2 bases from J, with 18 bases in between. The CDR3 is 16 residues long. CDR3: CASSPSVDSFNTEAFF. The DNA for the CDR3 is TGTGCCAGCAGCCCCTCCGTTGACAGTTTTAACACTGAAGCTTTCTTT.

The chain links TRBV6-1 to TRBJ2-1; possible D gene TRBD1, 5 bases. Germline CDR1 reads MNHNS; CDR2 reads SASEGT. V was pared by 1 base and J by 10 bases, with 11 bases between. This CDR3 has 13 residues. The CDR3 sequence is CASSEGQLREQFF. CDR3 DNA: TGTGCCAGCAGTGAAGGACAGCTTCGGGAGCAGTTCTTC.

The chain employs TRBV7-2 and TRBJ2-3, with D perhaps TRBD1 (6 bases). Trimming took 4 bases from V and 2 from J, leaving 13 bases between them. In germline, CDR1 is SGHTA, CDR2 FQGNSA. There are 15 residues in the CDR3. The CDR3: CASSSRLGATDTQYF. Written as DNA, the CDR3 is TGTGCCAGCAGCTCCAGATTGGGGGCCACAGATACGCAGTATTTT. Combining the CDR3 with reference TRBV7-2 and TRBJ2-3 gives the whole variable domain GAGVSQSPSNKVTEKGKDVELRCDPISGHTALYWYRQSLGQGLEFLIYFQGNSAPDKSGLPSDRFSAERTGGSVSTLTIQRTQQEDSAVYLCASSSRLGATDTQYFGPGTRLTVL.

The chain carries TRBV28 and TRBJ1-5; 8 positions match TRBD1. CDR1 and CDR2 (germline): MDHEN, SYDVKM. J was trimmed by 4 bases and V by 3 bases; bases with no gene match: 11. The CDR3 loop spans 17 amino acids. The CDR3 sequence is CASSLWQGALGNQPQHF. In nucleotides, the CDR3 is TGTGCCAGCAGTTTGTGGCAGGGGGCGCTTGGGAATCAGCCCCAGCATTTT.